The 25 T cell receptor beta chains below were found in one sample sequenced in a study of blood T cells in healthy people across ages. It was with a sample-barcoded 5' primer and a J-beta primer mix that a second PCR of roughly 7 to 11 cycles was run. TCRdb re-analysed the 5' RACE reads in MiXCR, keeping a single row per CDR3 protein. The repertoire holds around 800,000 distinct CDR3 sequences, under 55% seen once, with 15% to 25% in the top ten. Sequencing input: blood. These receptors originate from a man aged 55-75 years in good health.

The chain uses TRBV10-1 and TRBJ2-5, with TRBD1 as a possible D gene (7 bases). Germline V lookup: CDR1 WNHNN, CDR2 SYGVQD (reference sequence). This CDR3 region has 15 residues. V shed 0 bases and J shed 4 bases, with 12 bases lying between them. The DNA for the CDR3 is TGCGCCAGCAGTGAGTCGGGGGGACAGCGAGAGACCCAGTACTTC. Translating it yields CASSESGGQRETQYF.

Only a few counts were recorded for this clonotype. The chain couples TRBV7-9 to TRBJ2-7; TRBD2 matches at 11 bases. Trimming at V came to 5 bases and at J to 1 base, leaving 10 bases not matched to a gene. This CDR3 has 17 residues. CDR1 is SEHNR, CDR2 FQNEAQ, per germline (reference sequence). Here the CDR3 DNA reads TGTGCCAGCAGCCAAACTAGCGGGGGTAATCCTTCCTACGAGCAGTACTTC. Protein: CASSQTSGGNPSYEQYF.

The chain combines TRBV7-2 with TRBJ2-1, with 9 nucleotides matching TRBD2. CDR1 and CDR2 from the germline V gene are SGHTA and FQGNSA. The V gene end was trimmed by 5 bases and the J gene end by 3 bases; junction bases not matched to a gene: 8. This CDR3 has 16 amino acids. For the CDR3, the DNA is TGTGCCAGCAGCCAAGAAAGTAGCGGGAGCTACAATGAGCAGTTCTTC. It codes for CASSQESSGSYNEQFF.

This chain links TRBV20-1 with TRBJ1-5; D is perhaps TRBD1 (6 bases). Deletions cut 3 bases from V and 0 bases from J, with 9 bases between. The germline gives CDR1 DFQATT, CDR2 SNEGSKA (reference sequence). This CDR3 is 14 amino acids long. This CDR3 is CSASPGASNQPQHF. The CDR3 nucleotides are TGCAGTGCTAGCCCAGGGGCTAGCAATCAGCCCCAGCATTTT.

There are a few counts of this clonotype. This rearrangement joins TRBV2 to TRBJ1-2, with no clear D. Between the trimmed V and J ends, which lost 7 bases and 4 bases, there was a span of 10 bases. The germline gives CDR1 SNHLY, CDR2 FYNNEI. The CDR3 loop spans 12 amino acids. The CDR3 reads CASKYGSYGYTF. In DNA form, the CDR3 reads TGTGCCAGCAAATACGGGTCCTATGGCTACACCTTC.

This chain joins TRBV5-1 and TRBJ1-2; 11 bases are a match to TRBD1. Trimming cost V 2 bases and J 6 bases; bases outside gene matches: 6. Germline CDR1 and CDR2: SGHRS and YFSETQ. The CDR3 is made up of 15 amino acids. The CDR3, as DNA: TGCGCCAGCAGCTTCGGACCGGGACAGGGGGATGGCTACACCTTC. It codes for CASSFGPGQGDGYTF.

This clonotype was found a few times. The V call is TRBV29-1, the J call TRBJ1-2; D gene uncertain. The V and J ends lost 7 bases and 4 bases respectively, with 16 bases between them. The CDR3 is made up of 13 amino acids. CDR1 SQVTM and CDR2 ANQGSEA come from the germline V gene. CDR3: CSADVGYGYGYTF. The CDR3 DNA sequence: TGCAGCGCAGACGTGGGCTACGGCTATGGCTACACCTTC.

The table lists this clonotype with a count of one. The chain links TRBV12-3 or TRBV12-4 to TRBJ2-6; D ambiguous. V lost 4 bases and J lost 1, with 11 bases in between. CDR3 length equals 16 residues. The CDR3 is CASSYLRDSGANVLTF. The CDR3 coding sequence is TGTGCCAGCAGTTATCTACGAGATTCTGGGGCCAACGTCCTGACTTTC.

This chain connects TRBV6-2 or TRBV6-3 to TRBJ2-5; D remains ambiguous. The germline CDR1 and CDR2 sequences are MNHEY and SVGEGT. The CDR3 totals 12 residues. V lost 2 bases and J lost 4, with 5 bases in between. CDR3 sequence: CASSYKRETQYF. The CDR3 region has the DNA TGTGCCAGCAGTTACAAGCGAGAGACCCAGTACTTC.

CDR3 DNA sequence: TGTGCCAACAGGCCCTGGGAAAACTATGGCTACACCTTC. It specifies CANRPWENYGYTF. This sequence joins TRBV6-5 and TRBJ1-2, with D perhaps matching TRBD1 (5 bases). Per germline, CDR1 MNHEY and CDR2 SVGAGI. V was clipped by 10 bases and J by 2 bases, with 14 bases between them. This CDR3 has 13 amino acids.

The chain employs TRBV5-1 and TRBJ2-3; no clear D. CDR1 is SGHRS and CDR2 is YFSETQ in the germline V gene. The V end lost 0 bases, the J end lost 4 bases, and 6 bases lay between the germline ends. This CDR3 spans 13 amino acids. DNA of the CDR3: TGCGCCAGCAGCTTGGAATGGGCAGATACGCAGTATTTT. It translates to CASSLEWADTQYF.

The DNA for the CDR3 is TGCAGTGCTAGGACGGATCCTAACTATGGCTACACCTTC. It yields the protein CSARTDPNYGYTF. The chain recombines TRBV20-1 with TRBJ1-2; no clear D gene. CDR1 DFQATT and CDR2 SNEGSKA come from the germline V gene (reference sequence). The CDR3 extends over 13 amino acids. Trimming took 3 bases from V and 0 from J, leaving 8 bases between them.

V is TRBV13 and J is TRBJ2-1; tentatively, D is TRBD1 or TRBD2 (5 bases each). The CDR3 totals 16 residues. Trimming pared 4 bases from V and 0 bases from J, leaving 13 bases between. Germline V gene sequence: CDR1 PRHDT, CDR2 FYEKMQ (reference sequence). CDR3 residues: CASSSRGPSSYNEQFF. The CDR3 DNA reads as TGTGCCAGCAGCTCACGGGGCCCGAGCTCCTACAATGAGCAGTTCTTC.

The table lists this clonotype with a few counts. This chain joins TRBV7-2 and TRBJ2-5; the D gene is possibly TRBD1 (6 bases). The end of the DNA is better explained by TRBJ2-7, so the J call may be wrong. Germline loops: CDR1 SGHTA, CDR2 FQGNSA. This CDR3 is built from 12 residues. The CDR3 bases are TGTGCCAGCAGCGCACAGGGCCACGAGCAGTACTTC. This gives the protein CASSAQGHEQYF.

This clonotype was detected many times. This chain links TRBV20-1 with TRBJ2-4; 7 bases align to TRBD1. CDR1 and CDR2 (germline): DFQATT, SNEGSKA (reference sequence). There are 12 residues in the CDR3. The V gene end was trimmed by 5 bases and the J gene end by 7 bases; junction bases not matched to a gene: 5. The CDR3 sequence is CSARDSLNIQYF. For the CDR3, the DNA is TGCAGTGCTCGGGACAGCCTGAACATTCAGTACTTC.

The chain uses TRBV12-5 and TRBJ2-5; tentative D call: TRBD1 (5 bases). The CDR3 runs 14 residues. Trimming removed 1 base at V and 5 bases at J, with 11 bases between. Germline V gives CDR1 LGHNT, CDR2 FRNRAP. Here the CDR3 DNA reads TGTGCTAGTGGTTTGGACCAGGGTATGGAGACCCAGTACTTC. Its protein product is CASGLDQGMETQYF.

The chain joins TRBV3-1 to TRBJ2-1, with D maybe TRBD2 (5 bases). V lost 6 bases and J lost 3, with 12 bases in between. The CDR3 is made up of 14 amino acids. CDR1 is LGHDT, CDR2 YNNKEL, per germline (reference sequence). DNA of the CDR3: TGTGCCAGCAGACGCTCGGAGGTCTACAATGAGCAGTTCTTC. Its translation: CASRRSEVYNEQFF.

The V gene is TRBV18, the J gene TRBJ2-1; no clear D. The V gene's germline CDR1 is KGHSH and CDR2 LQKENI. V dropped 2 bases and J dropped 8 bases, with 13 bases sitting between them. CDR3 length equals 14 residues. This CDR3 is CASSPVPSGDEQFF. CDR3 nucleotides: TGTGCCAGCTCACCAGTTCCTAGTGGGGATGAGCAGTTCTTC.

The chain has TRBV11-2 and TRBJ2-4; 7 bases align to TRBD2. This CDR3 contains 16 residues. CDR1 is SGHAT, CDR2 FQNNGV, per germline. J was trimmed by 3 bases and V by 5 bases; bases with no gene match: 10. For the CDR3, the DNA is TGTGCCAGCAGCCTCGGGGCCAGCGGGGTCAAAAACATTCAGTACTTC. It specifies CASSLGASGVKNIQYF.

The V and J genes are TRBV6-1 and TRBJ2-7; 8 bases match TRBD1. The V and J ends lost 4 bases and 4 bases, in that order; junction bases with no gene match: 12. Germline assignment: CDR1 MNHNS and CDR2 SASEGT. CDR3 length equals 16 residues. The CDR3 nucleotides are TGTGCCAGCAGTGTCCCACCGGGACAGGAAATTTACGAGCAGTACTTC. Its protein is CASSVPPGQEIYEQYF.

The rearrangement joins TRBV7-2 to TRBJ2-1; 10 positions agree with TRBD2. Germline CDR1 is SGHTA and CDR2 is FQGNSA. J lost 7 bases, V lost 3 bases, and 6 bases had no gene match. The CDR3 consists of 15 residues. This CDR3 is CASSFEAGGINEQFF. CDR3 coding DNA: TGTGCCAGCAGCTTCGAAGCGGGGGGGATAAATGAGCAGTTCTTC.

This clonotype came up once. V is TRBV5-1 and J is TRBJ2-2; 11 nucleotides match TRBD1. CDR1 is SGHRS and CDR2 is YFSETQ in the germline V gene. The CDR3 runs to 16 residues. Losses at the gene ends were 1 base for V and 5 bases for J; bases not matched to a gene: 4. The CDR3 coding sequence is TGCGCCAGCAGCTTGTTCCGGGACAGGGGGACCGGGGAGCTGTTTTTT. Translated, it gives CASSLFRDRGTGELFF.

V and J are TRBV20-1 and TRBJ2-3; 8 nucleotides line up with TRBD2. V shed 1 base, J shed 3 bases, and the junction held 12 bases outside the gene matches. The CDR3 runs 17 residues. Per the germline V gene, CDR1 is DFQATT and CDR2 is SNEGSKA (reference sequence). CDR3 sequence: CSARGGSGALLTDTQYF. CDR3 in DNA: TGCAGTGCTAGAGGGGGTAGCGGGGCCCTTTTGACAGATACGCAGTATTTT.

The chain couples TRBV6-4 to TRBJ2-1; no reliable D call. This CDR3 region has 15 residues. The V gene lost 0 bases and the J gene lost 12 bases, with 18 bases spanning the gap. Looked up from germline, CDR1 is MRHNA and CDR2 is SNTAGT. CDR3 sequence: CASSDSPSFELWQFF. In DNA, the CDR3 is TGTGCCAGCAGTGACTCGCCCTCCTTCGAATTATGGCAGTTCTTC.

The rearrangement links TRBV20-1 to TRBJ2-4, with D perhaps TRBD1 (5 bases). This CDR3 region has 14 residues. Germline CDR1 reads DFQATT; CDR2 reads SNEGSKA (reference sequence). V lost 6 bases, J lost 0 bases, and 12 bases lay in between. The CDR3 reads CSAPDILAKNIQYF. DNA for the CDR3: TGCAGTGCGCCGGACATCCTAGCCAAAAACATTCAGTACTTC.